This paragraph covers one TCR beta chain sequence. Trimming pared 4 bases from V and 5 bases from J, leaving 9 bases between. CDR3 length: 13 amino acids. The germline V gene has CDR1 MRHNA and CDR2 SNTAGT. Each CDR3 protein gets one entry after TCRdb re-called the 5' RACE reads with MiXCR. The data hold a few hundred thousand distinct CDR3 sequences, with more than 25% observed a single time. The entry originates in a study of identical twins' blood T cells. The sequencing sample was made of PBMCs. This chain connects TRBV6-4 to TRBJ2-1; maybe TRBD1 (6 bases). The sequence was obtained from a woman aged 18-49 years in good health. The CDR3 coding sequence is TGTGCCAGCAGTGGACAGGCAAACAATGAGCAGTTCTTC. This codes for CASSGQANNEQFF.